These 9 T cell receptor beta chains came from one sample sequenced in a study of shared clonotypes between healthy human individuals. Sequencing was performed with immunoSEQ multiplex PCR; in TCRdb, only in-frame clones are kept and a portion is missing. The table shows around 1.4 million clones, with approximately 98.5% occurring only once. The sequenced material came from naive CD4+ T cells sorted from blood. Subset indicated: CD45RA+ positively selected. Source of these receptors: a man younger than 45 in good health.

J is TRBJ2-7 and V is TRBV11-3; 9 bases line up with TRBD1. Germline CDR1 is SGHNT and CDR2 is YENEEA. Losses at the gene ends were 4 bases for V and 3 bases for J; bases not matched to a gene: 10. The CDR3 length is 16 residues. Here the CDR3 reads CASSSPDRGTLYEQYF. Here the CDR3 DNA reads TGTGCCAGCAGCTCTCCCGACAGGGGGACTCTCTACGAGCAGTACTTC.

The count of this clone is one. The chain combines TRBV18 with TRBJ2-7; no firm D call. This CDR3 has 14 amino acids. The germline gives CDR1 KGHSH, CDR2 LQKENI. Trimming took off 5 bases at V and 3 bases at J, with 14 bases between the two ends. The CDR3 is CASSAGLSIYEQYF. The CDR3 coding sequence is TGTGCCAGCTCAGCCGGTCTATCCATCTACGAGCAGTACTTC.

The chain is built from TRBV7-9 and TRBJ1-5; no clear D gene. Germline CDR1 reads SEHNR; CDR2 reads FQNEAQ (reference sequence). The CDR3 spans 13 residues. Trimming left V 6 bases short and J 0 bases short, with 6 bases between. CDR3 nucleotide sequence: TGTGCCAGCAGGCCGAATAGCAATCAGCCCCAGCATTTT. It codes for CASRPNSNQPQHF.

The DNA of the CDR3 is TGTGCCAGCAGTAAGCGGGAGGTCTACAATGAGCAGTTCTTC. It specifies CASSKREVYNEQFF. The chain carries TRBV7-2 and TRBJ2-1; 9 bases agree with TRBD2. CDR1 is SGHTA, CDR2 FQGNSA, per germline. This CDR3 has 14 residues. The V segment lost 6 bases and the J segment 3 bases; nucleotides outside the gene matches: 3.

V usage is TRBV27 and J usage is TRBJ2-2, with TRBD1 identical over 7 bases. This CDR3 comprises 16 residues. CDR1 and CDR2 (germline): MNHEY, SMNVEV (reference sequence). V trimming: 6 bases; J trimming: 5 bases; junction bases outside the gene matches: 12. As DNA, the CDR3 is TGTGCCAGCAGACGCCGAAACAACAGGGGAACCGGGGAGCTGTTTTTT. Its protein product is CASRRRNNRGTGELFF.

The chain uses TRBV6-6 and TRBJ1-5, with TRBD1 matching over 8 bases. The length of the CDR3 is 16 residues. The ends lost 5 bases at V and 2 bases at J; junction bases unmatched: 8. CDR1 and CDR2 (germline): MNHNY, SVGAGI (reference sequence). The CDR3 sequence: CASSPRTGTGNQPQHF. For the CDR3, the DNA is TGTGCCAGCAGTCCGAGGACAGGGACGGGCAATCAGCCCCAGCATTTT.

The chain recombines TRBV7-3 with TRBJ2-7; possible D gene TRBD2, 5 bases. Deletions cut 2 bases from V and 3 bases from J, with 20 bases between. The CDR3 consists of 17 residues. Germline-derived CDR1 and CDR2 are SGHTA and FQGTGA. CDR3 sequence: CASSLEALAETRYEQYF. The CDR3 DNA reads as TGTGCCAGCAGCTTAGAAGCGCTAGCCGAGACACGCTACGAGCAGTACTTC.

This chain joins TRBV7-9 and TRBJ1-1; 7 bases match TRBD1. The ends lost 4 bases at V and 1 base at J; junction bases unmatched: 9. CDR1 and CDR2 (germline): SEHNR, FQNEAQ (reference sequence). The length of the CDR3 is 16 residues. CDR3 in amino acids: CASSWPQGRGNTEAFF. In DNA, the CDR3 is TGTGCCAGCAGCTGGCCACAGGGGAGAGGGAACACTGAAGCTTTCTTT. The whole variable domain, filled in from reference TRBV7-9 and TRBJ1-1, reads DTGVSQNPRHKITKRGQNVTFRCDPISEHNRLYWYRQTLGQGPEFLTYFQNEAQLEKSRLLSDRFSAERPKGSFSTLEIQRTEQGDSAMYLCASSWPQGRGNTEAFFGQGTRLTVV.

The rearrangement joins TRBV5-6 to TRBJ2-2; D may correspond to TRBD1 or TRBD2 (5 bases each). CDR1 and CDR2 from the germline V gene are SGHDT and YYEEEE. CDR3 length: 14 residues. Trimming stripped 7 bases from V and 0 bases from J, with 10 bases between. DNA for the CDR3: TGTGCCAGCCGGGACGGACCGAACACCGGGGAGCTGTTTTTT. Its protein is CASRDGPNTGELFF.